This TCR beta chain originates from a study of blood T cell repertoires in COVID-19. Method: immunoSEQ multiplex PCR; TCRdb's copy keeps in-frame clones and lacks some. This sample has tens of thousands of clones, with approximately 83% found just once. The V gene end was trimmed by 4 bases and the J gene end by 7 bases; junction bases not matched to a gene: 16. The CDR3 has 15 residues. Germline V gives CDR1 SQVTM, CDR2 ANQGSEA. What was sequenced was peripheral blood. The TCR comes from a woman older than 75 with acute or convalescent COVID-19. The chain has TRBV29-1 and TRBJ2-7; the match to TRBD2 covers 7 bases. The chain's CDR3 is CSVGEVGVGGEEQYF. The CDR3 DNA sequence: TGCAGCGTTGGCGAGGTGGGAGTGGGAGGGGAGGAGCAGTACTTC.